This record looks at one T cell receptor (beta chain) sequence and its context. Its antigen is not known. This record comes from a study of T cell responses to AZD1222 COVID-19 vaccine. Study results and limitations: Seropositive AZD1222 recipients at baseline numbered only six or seven. The study reported that nearly half of spike-specific TCRs target unmutated variant regions. The donor cohort was predominantly white British with a female majority, and clonal diversity may have been underestimated. Sampled repertoires all dated from after the peak T cell response.

CDR1 and CDR2 (germline): SEHNR, FQNEAQ (reference sequence). CDR3 length: 16 residues. The V gene end was trimmed by 2 bases and the J gene end by 7 bases; junction bases not matched to a gene: 13. Libraries were prepared by immunoSEQ multiplex PCR; TCRdb keeps only in-frame clonotypes and omits some of them. The sample holds about 110,000 clones; approximately 86% are singletons and the top ten take over 3.5%. This rearrangement joins TRBV7-9 to TRBJ1-1; 7 bases align to TRBD1. The sequence was collected from an adult in good health. This sample comprised peripheral blood, obtained on day 0 of AZD1222 vaccination. The CDR3 region is CASSLIAGEGADEAFF. CDR3 coding DNA: TGTGCCAGCAGCTTAATAGCGGGAGAGGGGGCCGATGAAGCTTTCTTT.